This T cell receptor beta chain was profiled in a study of T cell changes during pregnancy in multiple sclerosis. This clone has just a few counts. Trimming took 5 bases from V and 8 from J; bases not matched to a gene: 8. CDR3 length equals 15 residues. Germline V lookup: CDR1 MNHEY, CDR2 SVGAGI. Libraries were prepared by immunoSEQ multiplex PCR; TCRdb keeps only in-frame clonotypes and omits some of them. Of more than 35,000 clones in the sample, approximately 90% were seen once. The chain uses TRBV6-5 and TRBJ1-6, with 8 bases matching TRBD1. The sequence was collected from a female donor in good health, enrolled as a control in a pregnancy study. Sequencing used CD4+ T cells from peripheral blood mononuclear cells, obtained after pregnancy. CDR3 bases: TGTGCCAGCAGTATGGAGGACAGGGCCCATTCACCCCTCCACTTT. Protein sequence: CASSMEDRAHSPLHF.